What follows describes a single TCR beta chain. Its antigen is unidentified. This was a survey-level run. Authors' data handling: A productive frequency of 2.59 x 10-5 was the lowest detectable. Measured with immunoSEQ multiplex PCR; TCRdb has only the in-frame clones, and not every one. V and J calls and clone size are copied from that table; D and trimming were computed from the DNA. Of about 48,000 clones in the sample, approximately 70% were seen once. These data are taken from a study of STAT5B mutations in CD4+ large granular lymphocyte leukemia. General study findings and limits: Without putative leukemic clones, patient CD4-sorted repertoires remained more clonal than healthy CD4+ repertoires.

The CDR3 extends over 14 amino acids. Trimming removed 0 bases from V and 3 bases from J, with 9 bases in between. Germline CDR1 and CDR2: SGDLS and YYNGEE. The sample was CD4+ T cells from blood buffy coats. The receptor was isolated from a human donor in good health. The chain couples TRBV9 to TRBJ1-2; a weak D match, TRBD1 (5 bases). Here the CDR3 DNA reads TGTGCCAGCAGCGTAGGCGGGGGATACTATGGCTACACCTTC. This codes for CASSVGGGYYGYTF.